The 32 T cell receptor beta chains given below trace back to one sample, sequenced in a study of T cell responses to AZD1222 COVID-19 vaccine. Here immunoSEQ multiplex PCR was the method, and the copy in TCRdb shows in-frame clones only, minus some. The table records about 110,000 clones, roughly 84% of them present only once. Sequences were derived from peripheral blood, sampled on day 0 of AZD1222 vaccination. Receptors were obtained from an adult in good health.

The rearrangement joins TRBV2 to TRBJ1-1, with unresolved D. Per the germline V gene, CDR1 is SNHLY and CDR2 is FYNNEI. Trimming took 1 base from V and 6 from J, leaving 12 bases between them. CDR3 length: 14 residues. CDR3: CASSEVGVIAEAFF. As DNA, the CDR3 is TGTGCCAGCAGTGAAGTCGGGGTAATCGCTGAAGCTTTCTTT.

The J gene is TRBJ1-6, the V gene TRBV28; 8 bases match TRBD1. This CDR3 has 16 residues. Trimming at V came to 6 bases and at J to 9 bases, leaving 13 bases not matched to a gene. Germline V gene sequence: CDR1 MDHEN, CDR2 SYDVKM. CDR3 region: CASSRRQGQRGSPLHF. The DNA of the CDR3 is TGTGCCAGCAGCCGGAGACAGGGGCAAAGGGGTTCACCCCTCCACTTT. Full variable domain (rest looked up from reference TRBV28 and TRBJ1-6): DVKVTQSSRYLVKRTGEKVFLECVQDMDHENMFWYRQDPGLGLRLIYFSYDVKMKEKGDIPEGYSVSREKKERFSLILESASTNQTSMYLCASSRRQGQRGSPLHFGNGTRLTVT.

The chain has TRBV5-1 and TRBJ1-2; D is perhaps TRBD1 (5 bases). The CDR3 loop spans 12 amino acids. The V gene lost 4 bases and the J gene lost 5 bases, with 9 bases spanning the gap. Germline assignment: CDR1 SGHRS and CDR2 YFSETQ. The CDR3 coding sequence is TGCGCCAGCAGCGATACAGGATATGGCTACACCTTC. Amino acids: CASSDTGYGYTF. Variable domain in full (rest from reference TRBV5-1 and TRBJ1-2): KAGVTQTPRYLIKTRGQQVTLSCSPISGHRSVSWYQQTPGQGLQFLFEYFSETQRNKGNFPGRFSGRQFSNSRSEMNVSTLELGDSALYLCASSDTGYGYTFGSGTRLTVV.

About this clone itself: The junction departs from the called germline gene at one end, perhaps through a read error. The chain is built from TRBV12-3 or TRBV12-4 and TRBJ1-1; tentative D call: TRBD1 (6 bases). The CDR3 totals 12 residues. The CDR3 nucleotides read TGTGCCAGCAGTTTTAGGGGTTCAGGGGCCAACTTT. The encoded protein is CASSFRGSGANF.

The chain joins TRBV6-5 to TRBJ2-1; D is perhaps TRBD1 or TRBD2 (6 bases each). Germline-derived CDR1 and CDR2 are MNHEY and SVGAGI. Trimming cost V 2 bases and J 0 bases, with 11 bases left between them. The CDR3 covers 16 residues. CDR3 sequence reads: CASSYRGGSSYNEQFF. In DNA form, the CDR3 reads TGTGCCAGCAGTTACCGAGGGGGGAGCTCCTACAATGAGCAGTTCTTC.

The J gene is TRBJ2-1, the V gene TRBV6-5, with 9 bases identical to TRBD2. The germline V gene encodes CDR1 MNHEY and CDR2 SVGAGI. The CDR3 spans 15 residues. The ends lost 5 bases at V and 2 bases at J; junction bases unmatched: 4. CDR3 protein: CASSPGTSTYNEQFF. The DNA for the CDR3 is TGTGCCAGCAGTCCCGGGACTAGCACCTACAATGAGCAGTTCTTC.

CDR3 amino acids: CASSQVAAGDYEQYF. In nucleotides, the CDR3 is TGCGCCAGCAGCCAAGTTGCCGCAGGGGATTACGAGCAGTACTTC. This sequence joins TRBV4-1 and TRBJ2-7, with D perhaps matching TRBD1 (6 bases). This CDR3 has 15 amino acids. The V and J ends lost 1 base and 4 bases respectively, with 14 bases between them. Germline CDR1 and CDR2: MGHRA and YSYEKL.

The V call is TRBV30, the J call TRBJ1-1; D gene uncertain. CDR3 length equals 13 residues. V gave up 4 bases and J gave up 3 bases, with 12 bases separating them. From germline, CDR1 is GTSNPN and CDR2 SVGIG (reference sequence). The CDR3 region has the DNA TGTGCCTGGACGGGCCATGCGGACACTGAAGCTTTCTTT. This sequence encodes CAWTGHADTEAFF.

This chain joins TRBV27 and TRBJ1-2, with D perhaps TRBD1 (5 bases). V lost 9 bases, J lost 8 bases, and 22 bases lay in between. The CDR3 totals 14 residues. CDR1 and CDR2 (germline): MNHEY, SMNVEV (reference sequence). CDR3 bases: TGTGCCAGTAACGAAACCGGGCCCGGGGGAGGCTACACCTTC. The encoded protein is CASNETGPGGGYTF.

The CDR3 region is CASSTSRDNLGGYTF. CDR3 DNA sequence: TGTGCCAGTAGTACGTCCCGGGATAACCTTGGCGGCTACACCTTC. This chain connects TRBV19 to TRBJ1-2; D remains unclear. With 4 bases removed from V and 8 bases from J, the gap between germline ends came to 20 bases. The CDR3 is 15 amino acids. CDR1 is LNHDA and CDR2 is SQIVND in the germline V gene (reference sequence).

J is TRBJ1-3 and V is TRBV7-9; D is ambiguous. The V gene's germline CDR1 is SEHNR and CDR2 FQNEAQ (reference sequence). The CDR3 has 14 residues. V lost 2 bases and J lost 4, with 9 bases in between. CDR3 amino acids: CASSLQGWGNTIYF. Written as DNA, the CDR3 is TGTGCCAGCAGCTTACAAGGGTGGGGAAACACCATATATTTT.

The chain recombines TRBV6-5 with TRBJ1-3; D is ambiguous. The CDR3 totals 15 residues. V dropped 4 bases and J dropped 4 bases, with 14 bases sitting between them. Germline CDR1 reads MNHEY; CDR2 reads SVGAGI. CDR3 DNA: TGTGCCAGCAGTTTGACCCGGATCGGAGGAAACACCATATATTTT. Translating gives CASSLTRIGGNTIYF.

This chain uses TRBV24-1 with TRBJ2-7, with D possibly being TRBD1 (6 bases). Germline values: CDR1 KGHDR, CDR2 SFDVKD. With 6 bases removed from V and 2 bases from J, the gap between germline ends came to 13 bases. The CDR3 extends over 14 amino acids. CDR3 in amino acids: CATSPAGATYEQYF. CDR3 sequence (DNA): TGTGCCACCAGTCCGGCAGGGGCAACCTACGAGCAGTACTTC.

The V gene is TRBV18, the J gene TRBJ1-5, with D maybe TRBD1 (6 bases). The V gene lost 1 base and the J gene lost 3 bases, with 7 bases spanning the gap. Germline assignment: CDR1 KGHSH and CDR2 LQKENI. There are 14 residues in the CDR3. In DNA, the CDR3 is TGTGCCAGCTCACCACAGGGGGACAATCAGCCCCAGCATTTT. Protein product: CASSPQGDNQPQHF.

In DNA, the CDR3 is TGTGCCAGCAGCCCGACTAGTAGGGCGCGCTTATGGAATGAGCAGTTCTTC. This gives the protein CASSPTSRARLWNEQFF. The chain has TRBV7-6 and TRBJ2-1, with D perhaps matching TRBD2 (6 bases). Per germline, CDR1 SGHVS and CDR2 FNYEAQ. Deletions cut 5 bases from V and 7 bases from J, with 24 bases between. The CDR3 is made up of 17 amino acids.

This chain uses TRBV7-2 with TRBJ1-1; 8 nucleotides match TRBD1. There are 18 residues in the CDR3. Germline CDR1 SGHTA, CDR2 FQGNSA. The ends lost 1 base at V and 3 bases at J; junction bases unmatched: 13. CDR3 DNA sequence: TGTGCCAGCAGCTTAGGGCACCCAGGACAGGGAAAGGACACTGAAGCTTTCTTT. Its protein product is CASSLGHPGQGKDTEAFF. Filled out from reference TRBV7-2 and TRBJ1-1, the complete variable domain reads GAGVSQSPSNKVTEKGKDVELRCDPISGHTALYWYRQSLGQGLEFLIYFQGNSAPDKSGLPSDRFSAERTGGSVSTLTIQRTQQEDSAVYLCASSLGHPGQGKDTEAFFGQGTRLTVV.

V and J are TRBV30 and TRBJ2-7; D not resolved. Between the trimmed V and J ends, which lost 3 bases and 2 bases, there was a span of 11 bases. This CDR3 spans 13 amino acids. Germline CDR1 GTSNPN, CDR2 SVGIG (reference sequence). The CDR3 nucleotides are TGTGCCTGGAGGGACGACAAGACCTACGAGCAGTACTTC. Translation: CAWRDDKTYEQYF.

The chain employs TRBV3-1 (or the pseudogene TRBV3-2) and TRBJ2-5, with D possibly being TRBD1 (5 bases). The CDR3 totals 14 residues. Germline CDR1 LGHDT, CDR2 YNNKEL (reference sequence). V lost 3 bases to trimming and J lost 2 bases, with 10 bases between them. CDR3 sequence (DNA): TGTGCCAGCAGCCACCTCACAGGTCAAGAGACCCAGTACTTC. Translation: CASSHLTGQETQYF.

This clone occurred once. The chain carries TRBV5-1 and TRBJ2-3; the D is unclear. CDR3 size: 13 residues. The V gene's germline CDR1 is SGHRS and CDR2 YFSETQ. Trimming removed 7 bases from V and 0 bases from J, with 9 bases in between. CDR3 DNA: TGCGCCAGCGGGGAACCTAGCACAGATACGCAGTATTTT. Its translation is CASGEPSTDTQYF.

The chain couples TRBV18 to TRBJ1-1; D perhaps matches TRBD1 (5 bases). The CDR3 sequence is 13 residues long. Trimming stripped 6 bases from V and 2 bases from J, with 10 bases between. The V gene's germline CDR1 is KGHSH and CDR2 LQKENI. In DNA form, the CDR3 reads TGTGCCAGCTCCCCCCGGGACAACACTGAAGCTTTCTTT. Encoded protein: CASSPRDNTEAFF.

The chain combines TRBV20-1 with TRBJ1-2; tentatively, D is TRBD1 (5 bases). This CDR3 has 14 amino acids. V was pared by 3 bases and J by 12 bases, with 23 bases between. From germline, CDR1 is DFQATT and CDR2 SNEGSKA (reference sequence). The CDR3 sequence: CSASRSGDGGQNTF. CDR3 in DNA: TGCAGTGCTAGTCGTAGTGGGGACGGAGGTCAAAACACCTTC.

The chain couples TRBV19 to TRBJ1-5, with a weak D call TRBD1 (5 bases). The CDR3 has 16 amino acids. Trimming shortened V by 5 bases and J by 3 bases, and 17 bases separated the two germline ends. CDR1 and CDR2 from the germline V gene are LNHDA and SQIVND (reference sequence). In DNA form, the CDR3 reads TGTGCCAGTAGTCGAGGGGCGGGGATCAACAATCAGCCCCAGCATTTT. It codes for CASSRGAGINNQPQHF.

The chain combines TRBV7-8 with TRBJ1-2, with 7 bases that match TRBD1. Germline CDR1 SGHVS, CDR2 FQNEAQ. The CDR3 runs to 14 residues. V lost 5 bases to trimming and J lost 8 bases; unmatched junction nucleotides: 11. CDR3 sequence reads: CASSPSGGSKGYTF. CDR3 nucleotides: TGTGCCAGCAGCCCCTCAGGGGGGTCGAAAGGCTACACCTTC.

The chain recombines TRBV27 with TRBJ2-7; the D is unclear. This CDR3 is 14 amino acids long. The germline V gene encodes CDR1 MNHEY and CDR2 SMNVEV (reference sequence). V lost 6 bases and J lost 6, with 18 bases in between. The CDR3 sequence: CASSLTGLTSEQYF. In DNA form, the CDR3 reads TGTGCCAGCAGCCTGACCGGGCTGACGTCCGAGCAGTACTTC.

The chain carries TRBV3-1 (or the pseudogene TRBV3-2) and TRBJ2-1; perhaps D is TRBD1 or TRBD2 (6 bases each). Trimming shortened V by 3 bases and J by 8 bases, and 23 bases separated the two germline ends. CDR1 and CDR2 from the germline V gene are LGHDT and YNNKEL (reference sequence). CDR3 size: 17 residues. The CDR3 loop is CASSHRDGGASWDEQFF. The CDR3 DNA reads TGTGCCAGCAGCCATAGGGACGGGGGCGCATCATGGGATGAGCAGTTCTTC.

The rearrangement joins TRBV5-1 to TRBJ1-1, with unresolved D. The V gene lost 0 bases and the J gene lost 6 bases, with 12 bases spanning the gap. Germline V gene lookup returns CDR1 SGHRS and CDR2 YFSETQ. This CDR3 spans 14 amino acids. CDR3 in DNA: TGCGCCAGCAGCTTGGCCGGGAAGGGAGCTGAAGCTTTCTTT. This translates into CASSLAGKGAEAFF.

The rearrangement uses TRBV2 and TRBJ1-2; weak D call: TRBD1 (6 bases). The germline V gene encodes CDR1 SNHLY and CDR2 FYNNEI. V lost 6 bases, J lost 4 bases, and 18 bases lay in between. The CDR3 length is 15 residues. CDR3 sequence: CASRAGTQLVYGYTF. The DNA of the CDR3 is TGTGCCAGCAGAGCCGGGACACAACTCGTCTATGGCTACACCTTC.

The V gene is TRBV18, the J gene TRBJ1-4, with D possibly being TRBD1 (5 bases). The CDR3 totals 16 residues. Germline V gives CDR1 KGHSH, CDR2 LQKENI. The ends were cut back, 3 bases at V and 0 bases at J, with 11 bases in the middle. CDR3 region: CASSPLGGATNEKLFF. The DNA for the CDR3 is TGTGCCAGCTCACCGTTGGGGGGTGCAACTAATGAAAAACTGTTTTTT.

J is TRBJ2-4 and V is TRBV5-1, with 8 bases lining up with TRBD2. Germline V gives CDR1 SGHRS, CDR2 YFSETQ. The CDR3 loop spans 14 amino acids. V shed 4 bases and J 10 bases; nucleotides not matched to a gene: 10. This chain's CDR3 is CASSPGGGASIQYF. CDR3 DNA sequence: TGCGCCAGCAGCCCGGGAGGGGGGGCATCAATTCAGTACTTC.

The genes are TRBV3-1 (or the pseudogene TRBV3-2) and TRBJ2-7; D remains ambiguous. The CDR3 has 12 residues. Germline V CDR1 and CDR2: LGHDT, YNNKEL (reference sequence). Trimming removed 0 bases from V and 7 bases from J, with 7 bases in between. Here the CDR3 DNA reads TGTGCCAGCAGCCAAGACCCGGGTGAGCAGTACTTC. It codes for CASSQDPGEQYF.

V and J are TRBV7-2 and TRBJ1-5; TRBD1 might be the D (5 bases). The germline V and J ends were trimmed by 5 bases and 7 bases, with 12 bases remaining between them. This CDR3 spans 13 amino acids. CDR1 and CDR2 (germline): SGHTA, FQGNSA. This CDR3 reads CASSPRANQPQHF. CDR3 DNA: TGTGCCAGCAGCCCCAGGGCTAACCAGCCCCAGCATTTT.

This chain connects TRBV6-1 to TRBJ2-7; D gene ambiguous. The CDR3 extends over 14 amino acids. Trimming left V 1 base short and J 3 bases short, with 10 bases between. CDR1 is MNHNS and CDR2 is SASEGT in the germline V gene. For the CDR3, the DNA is TGTGCCAGCAGTGAAGTAGATATGGACTACGAGCAGTACTTC. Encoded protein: CASSEVDMDYEQYF.